These 19 T cell receptor beta chains share one sample of origin, sequenced in a study of T-cell memory formation after mild COVID-19. Each CDR3 protein gets one entry after TCRdb re-called the 5' RACE reads with MiXCR. The table records about 110,000 distinct CDR3 sequences, about 15% of them present only once. Sequencing was done on a sample of PBMCs or a T cell subset sorted from them (not recorded which). These receptors all come from a man in his late teens or twenties who had mild COVID-19 (a few samples of this study predate the infection). Cell type and time point are not known.

The sample holds a few counts of this clonotype. The gene calls are TRBV7-2 and TRBJ2-3; TRBD2 agrees at 12 bases. The CDR3 length is 16 residues. Germline V gene lookup returns CDR1 SGHTA and CDR2 FQGNSA. Trimming removed 6 bases from V and 4 bases from J; junction bases left unmatched: 8. The CDR3 protein is CASRLLAGGGSDTQYF. The DNA of the CDR3 is TGTGCCAGCAGGCTACTAGCGGGGGGTGGGTCAGATACGCAGTATTTT.

This clonotype has only a few counts. The V call is TRBV29-1, the J call TRBJ1-2; D remains ambiguous. CDR1 is SQVTM, CDR2 ANQGSEA, per germline. V was shortened by 5 bases and J by 3 bases, with 10 bases between the two germline ends. The CDR3 loop spans 12 amino acids. This CDR3 is CSVLEAHYGYTF. CDR3 nucleotide sequence: TGCAGCGTTTTGGAAGCTCACTATGGCTACACCTTC.

This clonotype was recorded a few times. The chain joins TRBV12-3 or TRBV12-4 to TRBJ1-5; D gene unclear. The CDR3 extends over 14 amino acids. V lost 0 bases and J 6 bases, leaving 9 bases between the germline ends. CDR3 in amino acids: CASSLAPRTQPQHF. DNA for the CDR3: TGTGCCAGCAGTTTAGCGCCCAGAACTCAGCCCCAGCATTTT.

The J gene is TRBJ2-1, the V gene TRBV12-3 or TRBV12-4; D ambiguous. This CDR3 has 13 amino acids. Trimming removed 7 bases from V and 5 bases from J, with 12 bases in between. CDR3 loop: CASTLRGHNEQFF. The DNA for the CDR3 is TGTGCCAGCACCCTCCGCGGACACAATGAGCAGTTCTTC.

This clonotype was counted only a few times. CDR3 region: CATSEDRVHGYTF. CDR3 bases: TGTGCCACCAGTGAGGACAGGGTCCATGGCTACACCTTC. The chain links TRBV24-1 to TRBJ1-2, with 8 bases fitting TRBD1. CDR3 length: 13 residues. Unmatched junction bases numbered 3, after V lost 4 bases and J lost 6 bases. Per the germline V gene, CDR1 is KGHDR and CDR2 is SFDVKD.

In its sample, this clonotype was seen once. An end of the junction differs from the germline gene, which may be a read error. This rearrangement joins TRBV7-6 to TRBJ1-2; TRBD1 might be the D (5 bases). Germline V gives CDR1 SGHVS, CDR2 FNYEAQ. This CDR3 region has 15 residues. In nucleotides, the CDR3 is TGTGCCAGCGGCTTAGATCGACTCGGGGCGGATGGCTACACCTTC. As protein: CASGLDRLGADGYTF.

This clonotype occurred a few times. This chain connects TRBV7-9 to TRBJ2-7; the D gene is possibly TRBD1 (6 bases). V was cut by 6 bases and J by 0 bases, with 18 bases left in between. CDR1 is SEHNR, CDR2 FQNEAQ, per germline (reference sequence). The CDR3 is 16 amino acids. CDR3 amino acids: CASSELGGLSSYEQYF. Written as DNA, the CDR3 is TGTGCCAGCAGTGAGCTTGGGGGCTTAAGCTCCTACGAGCAGTACTTC.

This clonotype was seen a few times. This chain links TRBV4-1 with TRBJ2-3; D perhaps matches TRBD1 (5 bases). The V gene's germline CDR1 is MGHRA and CDR2 YSYEKL. Trimming left V 5 bases short and J 1 base short, with 19 bases between. There are 17 residues in the CDR3. The CDR3 region is CASSIRSQGIGTDTQYF. DNA of the CDR3: TGCGCCAGCAGCATCAGAAGTCAGGGTATAGGCACAGATACGCAGTATTTT.

This clonotype was seen a few times. The chain uses TRBV27 and TRBJ2-4; D not certain. This CDR3 comprises 16 residues. V was pared by 4 bases and J by 2 bases, with 15 bases between. Per the germline V gene, CDR1 is MNHEY and CDR2 is SMNVEV (reference sequence). This chain's CDR3 is CASSSKIVDTKNIQYF. CDR3 nucleotide sequence: TGTGCCAGCAGTTCCAAAATAGTGGATACCAAAAACATTCAGTACTTC.

The V gene is TRBV20-1, the J gene TRBJ2-7, with D perhaps TRBD1 (6 bases). Trimming removed 0 bases at V and 2 bases at J, with 23 bases between. Per germline, CDR1 DFQATT and CDR2 SNEGSKA (reference sequence). This CDR3 comprises 18 residues. The DNA for the CDR3 is TGCAGTGCTAGAGATCCCCAGGGGCTATCTCATACTACCTACGAGCAGTACGTC. This sequence encodes CSARDPQGLSHTTYEQYV.

The V and J genes are TRBV7-9 and TRBJ2-2, with D possibly matching TRBD2 (6 bases). Per the germline V gene, CDR1 is SEHNR and CDR2 is FQNEAQ (reference sequence). Trimming shortened V by 0 bases and J by 0 bases, and 8 bases separated the two germline ends. This CDR3 comprises 16 residues. CDR3 DNA sequence: TGTGCCAGCAGCTTAGCGGGGAGGTCGAACACCGGGGAGCTGTTTTTT. It codes for CASSLAGRSNTGELFF.

The chain employs TRBV6-2 or TRBV6-3 and TRBJ2-1; perhaps D is TRBD1 or TRBD2 (5 bases each). The CDR3 is made up of 14 amino acids. The germline V gene has CDR1 MNHEY and CDR2 SVGEGT. V lost 8 bases and J lost 4, with 15 bases in between. The CDR3 here is CASRLGPTYNEQFF. Here the CDR3 DNA reads TGTGCCAGCCGACTGGGACCCACTTACAATGAGCAGTTCTTC.

CDR3 nucleotides: TGTGCCAGCAGCCAAGAAGGCTTCTATGGCTACACCTTC. It encodes CASSQEGFYGYTF. The chain joins TRBV3-1 to TRBJ1-2; the D is unclear. The CDR3 has 13 residues. V was cut by 0 bases and J by 4 bases, with 6 bases left in between. The germline CDR1 and CDR2 sequences are LGHDT and YNNKEL (reference sequence).

This clonotype was recorded at least ten times. The chain couples TRBV5-1 to TRBJ2-7; TRBD1 agrees at 7 bases. This CDR3 is built from 14 residues. The J segment lost 2 bases and the V segment lost 4 bases, leaving 6 bases of the junction unmatched. Germline lookup yields CDR1 SGHRS and CDR2 YFSETQ. CDR3 loop: CASSPGQGAYEQYV. Here the CDR3 DNA reads TGCGCCAGCAGCCCAGGTCAGGGGGCCTACGAGCAGTACGTC.

This clonotype has a count of ten or more. DNA for the CDR3: TGTGCCAGCAGCCCGCAGACTAGCGGGGGATCAAACATTCAGTACTTC. The encoded protein is CASSPQTSGGSNIQYF. The V call is TRBV3-1, the J call TRBJ2-4; 12 nucleotides agree with TRBD2. The V segment lost 4 bases and the J segment 6 bases; nucleotides outside the gene matches: 7. The CDR3 has 16 amino acids. CDR1 and CDR2 from the germline V gene are LGHDT and YNNKEL (reference sequence).

This clonotype has only a few counts. This chain uses TRBV5-1 with TRBJ2-2; D is unresolved. The germline V gene encodes CDR1 SGHRS and CDR2 YFSETQ. The CDR3 consists of 11 residues. V dropped 10 bases and J dropped 1 base, with 5 bases sitting between them. CDR3 bases: TGCGCCGACGGGAACACCGGGGAGCTGTTTTTT. Its translation is CADGNTGELFF.

The J gene is TRBJ1-1, the V gene TRBV7-3; no clear D. V lost 5 bases and J lost 2, with 9 bases in between. Per the germline V gene, CDR1 is SGHTA and CDR2 is FQGTGA. The CDR3 spans 13 residues. The CDR3 DNA reads TGTGCCAGCAGCCAGACTCCTAACACTGAAGCTTTCTTT. It translates to CASSQTPNTEAFF.

This clonotype turned up a few times. The rearrangement uses TRBV2 and TRBJ2-4; 7 bases agree with TRBD1. CDR3 length: 15 residues. The V segment lost 6 bases and the J segment 2 bases; nucleotides outside the gene matches: 7. Germline loops: CDR1 SNHLY, CDR2 FYNNEI. CDR3 in amino acids: CASRVGQTTKNIQYF. Written as DNA, the CDR3 is TGTGCCAGCAGAGTGGGACAGACAACCAAAAACATTCAGTACTTC.

A few counts support this clonotype. The chain links TRBV12-3 or TRBV12-4 to TRBJ1-1; a possible D gene is TRBD1 (6 bases). The CDR3 extends over 12 amino acids. Trimming stripped 6 bases from V and 6 bases from J, with 11 bases between. CDR3 sequence: CASSLGGAEAFF. CDR3 DNA: TGTGCCAGCAGCCTAGGGGGGGCTGAAGCTTTCTTT.